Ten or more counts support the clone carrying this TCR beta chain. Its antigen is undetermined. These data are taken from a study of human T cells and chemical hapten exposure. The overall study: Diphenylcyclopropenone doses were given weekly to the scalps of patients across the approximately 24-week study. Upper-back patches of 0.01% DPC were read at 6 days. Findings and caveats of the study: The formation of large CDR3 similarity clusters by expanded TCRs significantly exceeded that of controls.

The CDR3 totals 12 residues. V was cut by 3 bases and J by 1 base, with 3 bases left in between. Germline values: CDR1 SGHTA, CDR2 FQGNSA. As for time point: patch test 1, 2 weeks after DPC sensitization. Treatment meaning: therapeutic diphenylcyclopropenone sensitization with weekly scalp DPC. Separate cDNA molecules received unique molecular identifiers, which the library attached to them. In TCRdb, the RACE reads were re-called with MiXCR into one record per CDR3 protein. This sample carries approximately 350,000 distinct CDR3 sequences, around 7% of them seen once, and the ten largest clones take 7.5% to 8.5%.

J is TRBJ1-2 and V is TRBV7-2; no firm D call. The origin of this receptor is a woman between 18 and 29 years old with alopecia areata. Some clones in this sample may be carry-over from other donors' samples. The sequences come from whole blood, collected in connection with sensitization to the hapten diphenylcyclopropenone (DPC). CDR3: CASSFVNYGYTF. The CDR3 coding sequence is TGTGCCAGCAGCTTTGTTAACTATGGCTACACCTTC.